This TCR beta chain was identified in a study of T cells in Graves' hyperthyroidism and ophthalmopathy. Findings and caveats of the study: Stable hyperthyroidism and ophthalmopathy were separated using 13 V-J signatures. Blood also held most thyroid clonotypes expanded beyond 0.001.

Graves' hyperthyroidism without ophthalmopathy progression within 18 months was termed stable. Newly diagnosed hyperthyroidism patients aged 18 to 65 years had disease lasting under 2 months. This clonotype appeared many times. Its specificity is not known. This CDR3 has 16 amino acids. The V segment lost 5 bases and the J segment 1 base; nucleotides outside the gene matches: 8. From germline, CDR1 is LGHDT and CDR2 YNNKEL (reference sequence). Regions amplified from RNA transcripts were the TCR beta CDR3 regions. The study used the HTBI primer set for a first-round RT-PCR of the TCR CDR3. TCRdb ran MiXCR on the multiplex PCR reads and lists one entry per CDR3 protein. The table records about 620,000 distinct CDR3 sequences, 15% to 20% of them present only once.

The source is a woman younger than 45 with Graves' hyperthyroidism. The chain employs TRBV3-1 and TRBJ1-5; 7 bases agree with TRBD1. Sequences were obtained from blood. The CDR3 coding sequence is TGTGCCAGCAGCAAGGGGGCAGGGAGAAGCAATCAGCCCCAGCATTTT. Translating gives CASSKGAGRSNQPQHF. The whole variable domain, filled in from reference TRBV3-1 and TRBJ1-5, reads DTAVSQTPKYLVTQMGNDKSIKCEQNLGHDTMYWYKQDSKKFLKIMFSYNNKELIINETVPNRFSPKSPDKAHLNLHINSLELGDSAVYFCASSKGAGRSNQPQHFGDGTRLSIL.